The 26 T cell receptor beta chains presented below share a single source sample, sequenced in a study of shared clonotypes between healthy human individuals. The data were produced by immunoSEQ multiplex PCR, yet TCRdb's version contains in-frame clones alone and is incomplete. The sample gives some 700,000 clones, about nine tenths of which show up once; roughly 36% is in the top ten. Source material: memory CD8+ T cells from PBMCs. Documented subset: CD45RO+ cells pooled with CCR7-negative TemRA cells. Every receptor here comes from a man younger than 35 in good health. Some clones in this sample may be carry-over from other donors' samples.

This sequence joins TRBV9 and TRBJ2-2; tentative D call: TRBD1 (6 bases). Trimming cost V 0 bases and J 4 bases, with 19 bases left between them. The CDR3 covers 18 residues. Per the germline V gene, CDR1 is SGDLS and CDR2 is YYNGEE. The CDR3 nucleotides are TGTGCCAGCAGCGTAGCTACGGTCACAGGGAAGGGCACCGGGGAGCTGTTTTTT. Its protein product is CASSVATVTGKGTGELFF.

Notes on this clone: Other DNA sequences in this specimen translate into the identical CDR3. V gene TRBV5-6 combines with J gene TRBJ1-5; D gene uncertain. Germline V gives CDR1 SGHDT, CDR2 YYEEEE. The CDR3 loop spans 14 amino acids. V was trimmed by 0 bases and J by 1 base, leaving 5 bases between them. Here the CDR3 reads CASSLGGSNQPQHF. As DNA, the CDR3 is TGTGCCAGCAGCTTGGGAGGGAGCAATCAGCCCCAGCATTTT.

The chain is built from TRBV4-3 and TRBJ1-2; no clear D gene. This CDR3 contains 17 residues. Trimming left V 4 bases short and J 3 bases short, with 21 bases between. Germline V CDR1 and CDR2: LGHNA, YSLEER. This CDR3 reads CASSPTLNSERHYGYTF. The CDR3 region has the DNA TGCGCCAGCAGCCCGACCCTCAACTCAGAGCGACACTATGGCTACACCTTC.

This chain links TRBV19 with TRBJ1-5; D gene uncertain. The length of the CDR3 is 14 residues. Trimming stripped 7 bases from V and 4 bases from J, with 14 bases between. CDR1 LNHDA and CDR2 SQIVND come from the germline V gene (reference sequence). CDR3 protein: CASTPMEVNQPQHF. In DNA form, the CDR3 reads TGTGCCAGTACCCCCATGGAAGTTAATCAGCCCCAGCATTTT.

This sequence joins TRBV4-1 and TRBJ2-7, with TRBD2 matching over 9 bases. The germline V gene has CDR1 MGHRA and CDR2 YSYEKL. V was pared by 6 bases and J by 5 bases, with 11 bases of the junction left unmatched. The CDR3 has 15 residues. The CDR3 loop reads CASSPISGRIDEQYF. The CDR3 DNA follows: TGCGCCAGCAGTCCCATTAGCGGGAGAATCGACGAGCAGTACTTC.

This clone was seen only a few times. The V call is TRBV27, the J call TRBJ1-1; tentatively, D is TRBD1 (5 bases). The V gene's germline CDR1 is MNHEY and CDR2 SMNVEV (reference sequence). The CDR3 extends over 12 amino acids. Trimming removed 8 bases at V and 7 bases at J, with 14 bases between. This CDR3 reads CASRGGSGEAFF. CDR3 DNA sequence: TGTGCCAGCCGTGGGGGGAGCGGTGAAGCTTTCTTT.

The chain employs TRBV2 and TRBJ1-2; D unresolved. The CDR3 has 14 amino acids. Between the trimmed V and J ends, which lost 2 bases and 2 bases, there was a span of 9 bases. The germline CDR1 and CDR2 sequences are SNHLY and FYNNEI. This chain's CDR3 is CASSEQRLNYGYTF. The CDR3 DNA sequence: TGTGCCAGCAGTGAACAGCGGCTAAACTATGGCTACACCTTC.

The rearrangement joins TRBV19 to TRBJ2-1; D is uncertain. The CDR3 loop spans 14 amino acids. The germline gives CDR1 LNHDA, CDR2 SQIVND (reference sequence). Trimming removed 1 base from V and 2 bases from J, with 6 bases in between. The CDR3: CASSIVGTYNEQFF. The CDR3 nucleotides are TGTGCCAGTAGTATAGTCGGTACCTACAATGAGCAGTTCTTC.

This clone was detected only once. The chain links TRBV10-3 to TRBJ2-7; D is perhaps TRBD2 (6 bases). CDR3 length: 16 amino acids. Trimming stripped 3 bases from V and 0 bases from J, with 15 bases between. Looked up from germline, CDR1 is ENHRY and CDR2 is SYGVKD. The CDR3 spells CAISDQRRESSYEQYF. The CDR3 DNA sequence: TGTGCCATCAGTGACCAACGACGGGAGAGCTCCTACGAGCAGTACTTC.

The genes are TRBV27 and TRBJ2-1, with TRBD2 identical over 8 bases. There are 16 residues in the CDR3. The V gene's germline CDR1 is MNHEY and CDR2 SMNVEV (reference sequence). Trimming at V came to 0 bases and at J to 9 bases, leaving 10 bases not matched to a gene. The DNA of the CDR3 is TGTGCCAGCAGTTTATCGGGTGGGACTAGTCGCCCTGAGCAGTTCTTC. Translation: CASSLSGGTSRPEQFF.

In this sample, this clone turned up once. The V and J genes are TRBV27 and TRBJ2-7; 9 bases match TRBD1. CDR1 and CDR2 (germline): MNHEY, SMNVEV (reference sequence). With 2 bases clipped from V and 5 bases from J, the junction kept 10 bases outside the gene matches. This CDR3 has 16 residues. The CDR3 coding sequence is TGTGCCAGCAGTTTACAATCGGACAGGGGCGTCCACGAGCAGTACTTC. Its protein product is CASSLQSDRGVHEQYF.

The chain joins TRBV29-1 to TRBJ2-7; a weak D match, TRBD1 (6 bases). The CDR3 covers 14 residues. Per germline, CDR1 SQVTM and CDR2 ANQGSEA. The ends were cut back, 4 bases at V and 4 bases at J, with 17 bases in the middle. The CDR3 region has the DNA TGCAGCGTTGTTCCTCGTCAGGGGTCTTACGAGCAGTACTTC. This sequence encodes CSVVPRQGSYEQYF.

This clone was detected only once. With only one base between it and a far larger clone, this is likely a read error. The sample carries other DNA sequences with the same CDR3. Here the CDR3 DNA reads TGCGCCAGCAGCTTCGACGGGACCCCATCCTACGAGCAATACTTC. Amino acids: CASSFDGTPSYEQYF. This chain links TRBV5-1 with TRBJ2-7; the D gene could be TRBD1 or TRBD2 (5 bases each). The CDR3 spans 15 residues. Germline-derived CDR1 and CDR2 are SGHRS and YFSETQ. The whole variable domain, remainder taken from reference TRBV5-1 and TRBJ2-7, is KAGVTQTPRYLIKTRGQQVTLSCSPISGHRSVSWYQQTPGQGLQFLFEYFSETQRNKGNFPGRFSGRQFSNSRSEMNVSTLELGDSALYLCASSFDGTPSYEQYFGPGTRLTVT.

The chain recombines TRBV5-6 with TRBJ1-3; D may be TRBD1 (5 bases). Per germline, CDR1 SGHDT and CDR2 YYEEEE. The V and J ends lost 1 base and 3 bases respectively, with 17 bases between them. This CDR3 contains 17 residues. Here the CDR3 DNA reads TGTGCCAGCAGCTTGTGGGACCAGGGTTACGGTGGAAACACCATATATTTT. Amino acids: CASSLWDQGYGGNTIYF.

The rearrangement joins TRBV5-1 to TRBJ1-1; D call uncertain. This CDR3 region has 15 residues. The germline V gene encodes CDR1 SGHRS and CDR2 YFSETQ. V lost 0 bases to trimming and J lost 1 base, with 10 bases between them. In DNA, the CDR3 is TGCGCCAGCAGCTTGGACCTGACTCCGAACACTGAAGCTTTCTTT. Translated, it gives CASSLDLTPNTEAFF.

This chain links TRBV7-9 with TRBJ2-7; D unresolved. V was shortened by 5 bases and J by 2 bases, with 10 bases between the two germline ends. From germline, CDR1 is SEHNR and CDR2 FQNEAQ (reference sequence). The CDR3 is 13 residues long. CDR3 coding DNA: TGTGCCAGCAGCCATCCCCGAGCCTACGAGCAGTACTTC. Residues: CASSHPRAYEQYF. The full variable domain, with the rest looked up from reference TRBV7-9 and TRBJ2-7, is DTGVSQNPRHKITKRGQNVTFRCDPISEHNRLYWYRQTLGQGPEFLTYFQNEAQLEKSRLLSDRFSAERPKGSFSTLEIQRTEQGDSAMYLCASSHPRAYEQYFGPGTRLTVT.

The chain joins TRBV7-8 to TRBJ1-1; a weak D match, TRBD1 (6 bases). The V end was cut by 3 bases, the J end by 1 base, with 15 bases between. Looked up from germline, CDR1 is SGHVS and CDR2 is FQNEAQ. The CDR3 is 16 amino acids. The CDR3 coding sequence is TGTGCCAGCAGCTTCGCCGGACAGCTGACGAACACTGAAGCTTTCTTT. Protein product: CASSFAGQLTNTEAFF.

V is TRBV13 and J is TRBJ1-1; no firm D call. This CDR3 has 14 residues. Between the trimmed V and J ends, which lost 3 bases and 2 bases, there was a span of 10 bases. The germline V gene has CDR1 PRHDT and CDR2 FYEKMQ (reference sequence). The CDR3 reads CASSFFVENTEAFF. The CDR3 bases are TGTGCCAGCAGCTTCTTCGTGGAAAACACTGAAGCTTTCTTT.

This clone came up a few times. The chain's CDR3 is CASSPAGTGFSFNEKLFF. For the CDR3, the DNA is TGTGCCAGCAGCCCGGCCGGGACAGGCTTCTCCTTTAATGAAAAACTGTTTTTT. V and J are TRBV7-6 and TRBJ1-4, with 8 bases fitting TRBD1. The V and J ends lost 5 bases and 4 bases, in that order; junction bases with no gene match: 15. Germline CDR1 SGHVS, CDR2 FNYEAQ. This CDR3 is built from 18 residues.

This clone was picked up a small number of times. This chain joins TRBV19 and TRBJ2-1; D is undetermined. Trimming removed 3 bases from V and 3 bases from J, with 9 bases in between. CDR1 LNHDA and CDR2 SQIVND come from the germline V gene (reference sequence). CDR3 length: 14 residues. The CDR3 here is CASSISSYYNEQFF. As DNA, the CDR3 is TGTGCCAGTAGTATCTCGTCTTACTACAATGAGCAGTTCTTC.

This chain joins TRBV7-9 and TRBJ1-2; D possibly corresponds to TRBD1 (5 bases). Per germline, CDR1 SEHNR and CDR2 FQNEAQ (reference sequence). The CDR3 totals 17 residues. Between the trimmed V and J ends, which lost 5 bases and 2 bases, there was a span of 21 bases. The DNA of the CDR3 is TGTGCCAGCAGCCCCTATTTATCGTCAGGGCGGAACTATGGCTACACCTTC. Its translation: CASSPYLSSGRNYGYTF.

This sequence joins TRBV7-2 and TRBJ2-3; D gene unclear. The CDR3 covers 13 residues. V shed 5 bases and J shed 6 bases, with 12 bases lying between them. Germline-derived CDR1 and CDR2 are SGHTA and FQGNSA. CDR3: CASSDPPADTQYF. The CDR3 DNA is TGTGCCAGCAGCGACCCCCCCGCCGATACGCAGTATTTT.

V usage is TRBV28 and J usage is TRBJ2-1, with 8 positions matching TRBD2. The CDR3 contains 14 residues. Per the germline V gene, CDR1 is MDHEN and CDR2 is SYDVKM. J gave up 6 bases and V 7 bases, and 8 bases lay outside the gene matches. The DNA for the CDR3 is TGTGCCAGCACTACAGCGGGAGCGTTCAATGAGCAGTTCTTC. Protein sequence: CASTTAGAFNEQFF.

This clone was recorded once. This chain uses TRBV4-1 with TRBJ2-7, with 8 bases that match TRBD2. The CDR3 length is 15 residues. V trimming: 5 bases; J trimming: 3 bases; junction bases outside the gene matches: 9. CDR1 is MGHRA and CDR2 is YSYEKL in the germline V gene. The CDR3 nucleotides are TGCGCCAGCAGCTCCGCCCGGGAGGGCCTCTACGAGCAGTACTTC. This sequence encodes CASSSAREGLYEQYF.

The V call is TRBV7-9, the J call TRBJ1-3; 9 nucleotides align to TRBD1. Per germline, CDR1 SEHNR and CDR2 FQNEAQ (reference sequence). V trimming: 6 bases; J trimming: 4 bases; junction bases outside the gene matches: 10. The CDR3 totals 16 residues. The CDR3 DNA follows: TGTGCCAGCAGTCATAAAGGACAGGGGTACGGAAACACCATATATTTT. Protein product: CASSHKGQGYGNTIYF.

CDR3 loop: CASSLPGHHERSFF. For the CDR3, the DNA is TGTGCCAGCAGCTTACCGGGACACCACGAAAGGTCGTTCTTC. The chain recombines TRBV7-9 with TRBJ2-1; perhaps TRBD1 as D (6 bases). Trimming pared 2 bases from V and 15 bases from J, leaving 20 bases between. The CDR3 consists of 14 residues. Germline CDR1 and CDR2: SEHNR and FQNEAQ (reference sequence).